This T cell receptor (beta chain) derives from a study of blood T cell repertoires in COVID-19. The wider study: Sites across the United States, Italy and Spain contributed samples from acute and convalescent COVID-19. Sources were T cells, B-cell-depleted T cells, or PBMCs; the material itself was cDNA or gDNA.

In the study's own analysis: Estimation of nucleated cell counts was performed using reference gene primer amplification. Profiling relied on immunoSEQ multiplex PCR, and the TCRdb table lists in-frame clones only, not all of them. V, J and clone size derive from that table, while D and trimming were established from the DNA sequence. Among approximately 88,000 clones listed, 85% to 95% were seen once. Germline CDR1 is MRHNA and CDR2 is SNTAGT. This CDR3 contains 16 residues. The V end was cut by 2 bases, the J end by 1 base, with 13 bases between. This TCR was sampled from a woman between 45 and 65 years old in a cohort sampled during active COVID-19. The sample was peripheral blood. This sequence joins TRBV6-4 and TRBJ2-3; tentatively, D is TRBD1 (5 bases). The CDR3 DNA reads TGTGCCAGCAGTGACGTAGGGCAGGGTGGCACAGATACGCAGTATTTT. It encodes CASSDVGQGGTDTQYF.